A selection of T cell receptor beta chains follows, all from one sample in a study of blood T cell repertoires in COVID-19. The data were produced by immunoSEQ multiplex PCR, yet TCRdb's version contains in-frame clones alone and is incomplete. The table includes about 54,000 clones, roughly 90% detected once. Source material: peripheral blood. These receptors all stem from a man in his forties with COVID-19, enrolled during active disease. The CDR3 runs from the conserved cysteine through the conserved F or W. The order of the fields is V gene, J gene, D gene, CDR3 protein, CDR3 DNA. A D gene is named only where the DNA matches it firmly.

v_gene: TRBV2; j_gene: TRBJ1-5; d_gene: -; CDR3aa: CASSGTGNQPQHF; CDR3nt: TGTGCCAGCAGTGGGACGGGGAATCAGCCCCAGCATTTT
v_gene: TRBV6-6; j_gene: TRBJ2-7; d_gene: TRBD2; CDR3aa: CASSYSSSGNHEQYF; CDR3nt: TGTGCCAGCAGTTACTCCTCTAGCGGGAACCACGAGCAGTACTTC
v_gene: TRBV28; j_gene: TRBJ2-7; d_gene: TRBD2; CDR3aa: CASSRGFLTGGRDEQYF; CDR3nt: TGTGCCAGCAGCCGAGGGTTTCTGACGGGAGGGCGGGACGAGCAGTACTTC
v_gene: TRBV11-3; j_gene: TRBJ1-1; d_gene: -; CDR3aa: CASSSGRWPAGLRMNTEAFF; CDR3nt: TGTGCCAGCAGCTCCGGACGTTGGCCCGCAGGACTACGCATGAACACTGAAGCTTTCTTT
v_gene: TRBV11-2; j_gene: TRBJ2-1; d_gene: -; CDR3aa: CASSLIQGKRSYNEQFF; CDR3nt: TGTGCCAGCAGCTTAATTCAGGGGAAACGGTCCTACAATGAGCAGTTCTTC
v_gene: TRBV28; j_gene: TRBJ2-2; d_gene: TRBD1; CDR3aa: CASSLVQGSTGELFF; CDR3nt: TGTGCCAGCAGTTTGGTACAGGGGAGCACCGGGGAGCTGTTTTTT
v_gene: TRBV5-4; j_gene: TRBJ1-2; d_gene: -; CDR3aa: CASSLSQSSYGYTF; CDR3nt: TGTGCCAGCAGCTTATCGCAGTCTAGCTATGGCTACACCTTC
v_gene: TRBV7-9; j_gene: TRBJ2-1; d_gene: TRBD1; CDR3aa: CASSSTGQGKPNEQFF; CDR3nt: TGTGCCAGCAGTTCAACGGGACAGGGAAAACCCAATGAGCAGTTCTTC
v_gene: TRBV2; j_gene: TRBJ1-2; d_gene: -; CDR3aa: CASSREGRDYGYTF; CDR3nt: TGTGCCAGCTCTAGGGAGGGGAGAGACTATGGCTACACCTTC
v_gene: TRBV28; j_gene: TRBJ1-3; d_gene: -; CDR3aa: CASRGAAVSSGNTIYF; CDR3nt: TGTGCCAGCAGAGGGGCGGCGGTAAGCTCTGGAAACACCATATATTTT
v_gene: TRBV19; j_gene: TRBJ1-1; d_gene: -; CDR3aa: CASSMGQFMNTEAFF; CDR3nt: TGTGCCAGTAGTATGGGGCAGTTCATGAACACTGAAGCTTTCTTT
v_gene: TRBV27; j_gene: TRBJ1-4; d_gene: TRBD1; CDR3aa: CASSKQGMSNEKLFF; CDR3nt: TGTGCCAGCAGTAAACAGGGGATGAGTAATGAAAAACTGTTTTTT